This T cell receptor (beta chain) originates from a study of T-cell memory formation after mild COVID-19 (dated by TCRdb to about 2021). The study in broad terms: TCR sequence clusters from the two donors were largely donor specific. Longitudinal TCRalpha and TCRbeta repertoire sequencing tracked T-cell clones expanding and contracting after mild COVID-19 in two donors. Two young, previously healthy adult volunteers, one female and one male, were included in the cohort.

Study-level results and caveats: Whether the second-wave clones peaking on day 37 were SARS-CoV-2 specific was not confirmed. Clones that contracted from day 15 to 85 showed balanced CD4/CD8 phenotypes, whereas a second wave of clones that expanded from day 15 to 37 leaned towards CD4+. Only a couple of mild cases were covered in the study, and larger cohorts including severe cases with pre-infection samples were considered necessary. Some responding clones were detected in pre-infection memory, which suggested that pre-existing cross-reactive memory T cells had joined the SARS-CoV-2 response. Contracting CD4+ clones turned up mainly in the CM and EM memory subsets, whereas EMRA was where CD8+ clones were enriched.

Ficoll-Paque density gradient centrifugation was the method used to isolate PBMCs. The germline V gene (reference sequence) gives CDR1 as GTSNPN and CDR2 as SVGIG. A distance of 17 bases separates the germline ends of V and J, which lose 0 bases and 5 bases respectively. The CDR3 runs 16 amino acids, cysteine and phenylalanine included. Here the CDR3 DNA is all that survives: 48 bases in frame from base 1. In the case of this clonotype: There is no known antigen for this receptor. It has no much larger one-base neighbor in the sample; base qualities were not kept.

This sample was sequenced with an Illumina NovaSeq 6000. cDNA libraries for TCRalpha and TCRbeta were prepared by 5'RACE using constant-segment primers, with sample barcodes and unique molecular identifiers added. Trizol reagent was used to extract RNA from every sample. Library amplification was performed in two PCR steps, and a second sample barcode and Illumina TruSeq adapters were introduced in the second step. Libraries were sequenced on an Illumina NovaSeq with 2 x 150 bp paired-end reads. On the study's bioinformatics: The reads were demultiplexed and collapsed into UMI-guided consensus sequences using migec v1.2.7. Using mixcr v2.1.11, UMI consensuses were aligned to TRA and TRB V and J templates and then assembled into clonotypes. A clonotype was counted as expanded or contracted only when both edgeR and NoisET called the clonotype significant, with the noise models trained on biological replicates. For edgeR calls, the thresholds were a false discovery rate-adjusted p below 0.01 and a log2 fold-change of 1. As an exploratory analysis of dynamics, PCA with hierarchical clustering was applied to max-normalized trajectories of the 1000 most abundant clonotypes. Separately sequenced CD4+ and CD8+ repertoires were used to assign a CD4 or CD8 phenotype to each responding clone. TCRdb ran its own pipeline on the public reads, namely fastp trimming at Q25 and MiXCR clone calling, and kept in-frame beta chains. For every CDR3 protein sequence, its rows merge into one entry that carries the most common genes and DNA. The V and J calls and clone size are TCRdb's, not the authors'. For this sample there are some 82,000 distinct CDR3 sequences; about 13% appear just once. The ten largest clones add up to less than 45% of the sample.

This TCR came from a man aged 18 to 30 who had mild COVID-19 (a few samples of this study predate the infection). The sample titles of this study are shuffled in the database, so cell type and time point are left out; the donor was told from shared clones. The V and J segments used are TRBV30 and TRBJ1-5; the D gene cannot be named for sure. The sample taken for sequencing was PBMCs or a T cell subset sorted from them (not recorded which). DNA sequence: TGTGCCTGGAGTGTCGGGGTCAGTCATTACGATCAGCCCCAGCATTTT. Translation gives CAWSVGVSHYDQPQHF.